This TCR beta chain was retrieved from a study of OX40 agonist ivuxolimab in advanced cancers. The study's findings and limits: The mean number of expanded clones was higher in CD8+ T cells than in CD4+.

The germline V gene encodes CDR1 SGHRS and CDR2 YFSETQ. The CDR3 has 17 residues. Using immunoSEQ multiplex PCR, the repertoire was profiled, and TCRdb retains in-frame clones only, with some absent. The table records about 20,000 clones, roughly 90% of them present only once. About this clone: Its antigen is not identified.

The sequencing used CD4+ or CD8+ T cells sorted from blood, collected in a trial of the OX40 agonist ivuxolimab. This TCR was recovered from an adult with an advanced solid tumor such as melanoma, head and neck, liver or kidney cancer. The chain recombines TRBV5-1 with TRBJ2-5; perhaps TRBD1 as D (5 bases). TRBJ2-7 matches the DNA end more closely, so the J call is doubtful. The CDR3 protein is CASSLAPPQESSYEQYF. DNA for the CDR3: TGCGCCAGCAGCTTGGCGCCCCCACAGGAGAGCTCCTACGAGCAGTACTTC.